This T cell receptor (beta chain) was captured in a study of blood T cell repertoires in COVID-19. The data were produced by immunoSEQ multiplex PCR, yet TCRdb's version contains in-frame clones alone and is incomplete. Of 73,000 or so clones detected, more than 60% appear once; the ten largest clones hold approximately 24%. Germline V CDR1 and CDR2: LGHDT, YNNKEL (reference sequence). The CDR3 length is 13 residues. V lost 10 bases, J lost 2 bases, and 15 bases lay in between. The source of this sequence is a man between 60 and 70 years old with acute or convalescent COVID-19. The chain is built from TRBV3-1 (or the pseudogene TRBV3-2) and TRBJ2-7; D call uncertain. The sample consisted of peripheral blood. The CDR3 loop reads CATTSSAAYEQYF. CDR3 in DNA: TGTGCCACAACCTCCAGTGCTGCCTACGAGCAGTACTTC.